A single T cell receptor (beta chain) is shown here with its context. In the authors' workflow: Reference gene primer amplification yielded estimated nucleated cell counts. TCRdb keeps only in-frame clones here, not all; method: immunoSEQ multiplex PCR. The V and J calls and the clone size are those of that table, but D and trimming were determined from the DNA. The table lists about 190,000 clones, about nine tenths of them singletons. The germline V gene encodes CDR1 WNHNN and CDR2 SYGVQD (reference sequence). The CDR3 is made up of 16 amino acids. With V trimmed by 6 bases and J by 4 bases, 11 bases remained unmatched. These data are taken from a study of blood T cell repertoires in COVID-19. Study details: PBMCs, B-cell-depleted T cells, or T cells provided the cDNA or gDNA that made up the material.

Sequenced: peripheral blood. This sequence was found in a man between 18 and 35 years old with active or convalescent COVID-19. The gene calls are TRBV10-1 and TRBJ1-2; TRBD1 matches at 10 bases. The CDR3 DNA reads TGCGCCAGCAGGGGGGAGAGACAGGGGGCATTCTATGGCTACACCTTC. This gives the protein CASRGERQGAFYGYTF.